This TCR beta chain came from a study of response to subunit inactivated influenza vaccine. General study points: The authors suggested that every seasonal influenza vaccination recruits few new T cells.

Worth noting for this clonotype: Its antigen is not known.

Each CDR3 protein gets one entry after TCRdb re-called the RT-PCR reads with MiXCR. The sample has about 500,000 distinct CDR3 sequences; more than 15% are singletons. Germline CDR1 SGHTA, CDR2 FQGNSA. The ends lost 4 bases at V and 2 bases at J; junction bases unmatched: 5. CDR3 length: 15 residues. The clonotype originates from a man between 50 and 75 years old who received an inactivated influenza vaccine. The sample consisted of CD4+ T cells sorted from PBMCs, taken around 25 months after vaccination. The chain couples TRBV7-2 to TRBJ2-5; 9 positions agree with TRBD2. Here the CDR3 reads CASSSSGANQETQYF. The CDR3 nucleotides are TGTGCCAGCAGCTCTAGCGGGGCGAATCAAGAGACCCAGTACTTC.